One and the same sample provided the 9 T cell receptor beta chains below, sequenced in a study of T-cell reconstitution after alpha-beta-depleted transplantation in children. As it was prepared, the TCRbeta library received unique molecular identifiers. MiXCR, run by TCRdb on the PCR reads, gives a single entry per CDR3 protein. The repertoire has about a million distinct CDR3 sequences, roughly 29% of them found once; the top ten carry roughly 28%. The sequencing here drew on PBMCs, mostly from graft donor cells, taken 360 days after TCRalphabeta/CD19-depleted stem cell transplant. The source of these receptors is a boy under two years old who had a stem cell transplant for SCID, so the T cells may come from the graft donor.

This chain uses TRBV20-1 with TRBJ2-1; weak D call: TRBD2 (6 bases). This CDR3 comprises 14 residues. The germline CDR1 and CDR2 sequences are DFQATT and SNEGSKA (reference sequence). Trimming stripped 1 base from V and 8 bases from J, with 15 bases between. The CDR3 region has the DNA TGCAGTGCTAGAGTAGTGGCGGGGCTTTATGAGCAGTTCTTC. It is translated as CSARVVAGLYEQFF.

The rearrangement uses TRBV6-2 or TRBV6-3 and TRBJ2-7; D is perhaps TRBD1 (5 bases). Germline-derived CDR1 and CDR2 are MNHEY and SVGEGT. The CDR3 covers 15 residues. Trimming took 4 bases from V and 0 from J, leaving 13 bases between them. The DNA of the CDR3 is TGTGCCAGCAGTTCTGACGGACAAGCCTCCTACGAGCAGTACTTC. The encoded protein is CASSSDGQASYEQYF.

The J gene is TRBJ1-1, the V gene TRBV6-1; D is perhaps TRBD1 (6 bases). V lost 6 bases and J 2 bases, leaving 19 bases between the germline ends. CDR1 and CDR2 from the germline V gene are MNHNS and SASEGT. This CDR3 has 16 amino acids. The CDR3 here is CASSGQTLTHNTEAFF. In DNA, the CDR3 is TGTGCCAGCAGCGGACAGACCCTGACCCATAACACTGAAGCTTTCTTT.

The J gene is TRBJ1-5, the V gene TRBV4-2; D is unclear. Germline V gene data show CDR1 as LGHNA and CDR2 as YNFKEQ. CDR3 size: 14 residues. Trimming removed 1 base from V and 3 bases from J, with 7 bases in between. In DNA, the CDR3 is TGTGCCAGCAGCCAAGGTCTGTACAATCAGCCCCAGCATTTT. This sequence encodes CASSQGLYNQPQHF.

This clonotype was detected a few times. The chain links TRBV29-1 to TRBJ2-3; D is perhaps TRBD1 (5 bases). Per the germline V gene, CDR1 is SQVTM and CDR2 is ANQGSEA. The CDR3 spans 12 residues. V lost 6 bases to trimming and J lost 3 bases, with 10 bases between them. CDR3 region: CSVMDTTDTQYF. The CDR3 coding sequence is TGCAGCGTCATGGACACAACAGATACGCAGTATTTT.

The chain's CDR3 is CASSSPHSEGPGANVLTF. The DNA of the CDR3 is TGTGCCAGCAGTTCGCCCCACAGTGAGGGACCTGGGGCCAACGTCCTGACTTTC. The chain links TRBV6-5 to TRBJ2-6; D assignment may be TRBD1 or TRBD2 (5 bases each). This CDR3 has 18 amino acids. CDR1 and CDR2 from the germline V gene are MNHEY and SVGAGI. V lost 4 bases to trimming and J lost 2 bases, with 18 bases between them.

The V gene is TRBV20-1, the J gene TRBJ1-1; 9 bases match TRBD1. CDR1 and CDR2 from the germline V gene are DFQATT and SNEGSKA (reference sequence). V lost 3 bases, J lost 7 bases, and 12 bases stayed unmatched. CDR3 length equals 15 residues. The CDR3: CSASRNPGQGHEAFF. The CDR3 DNA reads as TGCAGTGCTAGCCGTAACCCGGGACAGGGCCATGAAGCTTTCTTT.

The CDR3 nucleotides are TGCGCCAGCACCCCACAGGTGTCCGGGGAGCTGTTTTTT. This codes for CASTPQVSGELFF. The chain has TRBV5-1 and TRBJ2-2; weak D call: TRBD1 (5 bases). V lost 6 bases, J lost 6 bases, and 12 bases lay in between. From germline, CDR1 is SGHRS and CDR2 YFSETQ. This CDR3 has 13 amino acids.

This clonotype came up many times. V and J are TRBV4-1 and TRBJ2-2; D unclear. The CDR3 covers 12 residues. V gave up 4 bases and J gave up 8 bases, with 8 bases separating them. The germline V gene encodes CDR1 MGHRA and CDR2 YSYEKL. CDR3 sequence reads: CASSPPAGELFF. CDR3 nucleotides: TGCGCCAGCAGCCCACCGGCTGGGGAGCTGTTTTTT.